This T cell receptor beta chain was identified during a study of blood T cell repertoires in COVID-19. About the research overall: Italy, Spain and the United States were the sources of the convalescent and acute COVID-19 samples. The cDNA or gDNA used as material had been derived from T cells, B-cell-depleted T cells, or PBMCs.

Germline CDR1 SGHTA, CDR2 FQGNSA. The V end lost 7 bases, the J end lost 7 bases, and 19 bases lay between the germline ends. CDR3 size: 14 residues. Per the study methods: Amplifying reference gene primers gave estimates of nucleated cell counts. This table comes from immunoSEQ multiplex PCR, and its TCRdb copy is limited to in-frame clones, with some not included. For V, J and clone size, that table is used; D and trimming come from the DNA. The sample has some 180,000 clones, about nine tenths seen once. This chain links TRBV7-2 with TRBJ1-1, with no clear D. This receptor was taken from a man between 35 and 55 years old with acute or convalescent COVID-19. Sequencing was carried out using peripheral blood. The CDR3 reads CASNPRAAGDEAFF. Here the CDR3 DNA reads TGTGCCAGCAACCCCCGAGCGGCAGGCGATGAAGCTTTCTTT.